The text below deals with one T cell receptor (beta chain). Which antigen it targets is not known. Base quality data are lacking; no much larger clone is found one base away. Preparation of the library involved RT-PCR. The sample was run on a NextSeq 550. The public reads were run again by TCRdb, first through fastp at Q25 and then through MiXCR, and only productive beta chains were kept. All rows with the same CDR3 protein become a single entry with the most common DNA and genes. The sample profile shows around 200,000 distinct CDR3 sequences; roughly 38% of them were found once. 11% of the sample is held by the ten biggest clonotypes. Taken from the germline V gene (reference sequence), the CDR1 and CDR2 loops are DFQATT and SNEGSKA. Trimming at the junction amounts to 3 bases on V and 0 bases on J, and the germline ends lie 9 bases apart. The CDR3 contains 13 residues, cysteine and phenylalanine counted. Left in the record is the CDR3 DNA by itself, 39 bases read in frame from the first base.

This specimen comes from a study of patients and donors after allogeneic stem cell transplantation (dated by TCRdb to about 2020). The receptor comes from a human donor who was either an allogeneic HSCT recipient or a stem cell or donor lymphocyte infusion donor (not recorded which). It is not recorded whose cells these are; they may come from a transplant donor. Sequences were obtained from blood, either unsorted or a sorted T cell fraction (not recorded which). The chain employs TRBV20-1 and TRBJ2-7, with a tentative D call of TRBD1 or TRBD2, each matching 5 bases. CDR3 loop: CSARGTASYEQYF. The DNA sequence is given as TGCAGTGCTAGGGGGACGGCCTCCTACGAGCAGTACTTC.